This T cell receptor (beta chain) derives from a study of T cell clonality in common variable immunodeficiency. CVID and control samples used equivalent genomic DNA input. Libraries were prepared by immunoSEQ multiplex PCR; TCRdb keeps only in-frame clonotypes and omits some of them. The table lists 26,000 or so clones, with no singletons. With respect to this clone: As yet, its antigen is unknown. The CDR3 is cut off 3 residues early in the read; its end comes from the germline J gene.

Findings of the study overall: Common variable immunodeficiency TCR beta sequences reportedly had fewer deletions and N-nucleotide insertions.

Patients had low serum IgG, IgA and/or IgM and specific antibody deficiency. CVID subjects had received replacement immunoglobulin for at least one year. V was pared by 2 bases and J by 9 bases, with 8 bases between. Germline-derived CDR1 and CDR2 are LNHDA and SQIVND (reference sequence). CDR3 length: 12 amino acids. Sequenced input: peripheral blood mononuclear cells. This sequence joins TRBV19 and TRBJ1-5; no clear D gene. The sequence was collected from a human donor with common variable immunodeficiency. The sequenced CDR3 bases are TGTGCCAGTAGTATAACAAGCGGGCCC. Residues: CASSITSGP. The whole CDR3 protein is CASSITSGPQHF.